This entry lists 18 T cell receptor beta chains sequenced from one sample in a study of OX40 agonist ivuxolimab in advanced cancers. Sequenced by immunoSEQ multiplex PCR; TCRdb stores in-frame clones only, minus some. The table records over 100,000 clones, around 95% of them present only once. Here the sequenced sample was CD4+ or CD8+ T cells sorted from blood, taken in a trial of the OX40 agonist ivuxolimab. The receptors were gathered from an adult with an advanced solid tumor such as melanoma, head and neck, liver or kidney cancer.

The chain is built from TRBV6-1 and TRBJ2-2; D gene uncertain. The germline CDR1 and CDR2 sequences are MNHNS and SASEGT. The ends were cut back, 5 bases at V and 5 bases at J, with 3 bases in the middle. The length of the CDR3 is 11 residues. The CDR3 spells CASSQTGELFF. The CDR3 DNA sequence: TGTGCCAGCAGTCAAACCGGGGAGCTGTTTTTT.

The rearrangement links TRBV11-2 to TRBJ1-1, with D tentatively TRBD1 (6 bases). Deletions cut 1 base from V and 4 bases from J, with 16 bases between. The CDR3 is made up of 16 amino acids. Looked up from germline, CDR1 is SGHAT and CDR2 is FQNNGV. In nucleotides, the CDR3 is TGTGCCAGCAGCTTAGGACCGGGGGCGAGAAGCACTGAAGCTTTCTTT. Translated: CASSLGPGARSTEAFF.

V gene TRBV5-5 combines with J gene TRBJ2-7, with 7 bases fitting TRBD1. Trimming removed 1 base from V and 4 bases from J; junction bases left unmatched: 11. CDR1 SGHKS and CDR2 YYEKEE come from the germline V gene (reference sequence). The CDR3 extends over 16 amino acids. CDR3 loop: CASSLTAGTDKYEQYF. The CDR3 bases are TGTGCCAGCAGCTTGACGGCCGGGACAGATAAATACGAGCAGTACTTC.

V gene TRBV12-2 combines with J gene TRBJ2-1; TRBD2, the table's D call, was not compared with the DNA. TRBV12-2 is noted as a pseudogene. CDR3 length equals 16 residues. CDR3 bases: TGTGCAAGTCGTCTAGACGGCAGGGAGGAAGACGATGAGCAGTTCTTC. Translating gives CASRLDGREEDDEQFF.

This clone has only a few counts. This rearrangement joins TRBV11-2 to TRBJ1-1; the match to TRBD1 covers 9 bases. The germline V gene has CDR1 SGHAT and CDR2 FQNNGV. The CDR3 covers 15 residues. With V trimmed by 5 bases and J by 4 bases, 8 bases remained unmatched. The chain's CDR3 is CASSRPTGGATEAFF. In DNA, the CDR3 is TGTGCCAGCAGCCGACCTACAGGGGGCGCCACTGAAGCTTTCTTT. The full variable domain, its missing parts supplied by reference TRBV11-2 and TRBJ1-1, is EAGVAQSPRYKIIEKRQSVAFWCNPISGHATLYWYQQILGQGPKLLIQFQNNGVVDDSQLPKDRFSAERLKGVDSTLKIQPAKLEDSAVYLCASSRPTGGATEAFFGQGTRLTVV.

In the case of this clone: Other DNA sequences from this sample encode an identical CDR3 as well. V is TRBV19 and J is TRBJ1-1; 7 positions agree with TRBD1. The CDR3 contains 13 residues. The J segment lost 5 bases and the V segment lost 0 bases, leaving 0 bases of the junction unmatched. Looked up from germline, CDR1 is LNHDA and CDR2 is SQIVND (reference sequence). The CDR3: CASSIDRGTEAFF. The CDR3 region has the DNA TGTGCCAGTAGTATAGACAGGGGGACTGAAGCTTTCTTT.

The chain uses TRBV11-2 and TRBJ2-7, with 7 bases matching TRBD2. The V gene end was trimmed by 5 bases and the J gene end by 7 bases; junction bases not matched to a gene: 11. Per the germline V gene, CDR1 is SGHAT and CDR2 is FQNNGV. The CDR3 is made up of 14 amino acids. This CDR3 reads CASSIGDYSKEQYF. The CDR3 nucleotides read TGTGCCAGCAGCATAGGGGACTACTCGAAAGAGCAGTACTTC.

This clone came up once. V gene TRBV18 combines with J gene TRBJ2-1; 9 bases match TRBD1. The CDR3 spans 13 residues. With 3 bases clipped from V and 6 bases from J, the junction kept 0 bases outside the gene matches. The germline V gene has CDR1 KGHSH and CDR2 LQKENI. The CDR3 sequence is CASSPTGGNEQFF. The CDR3 region has the DNA TGTGCCAGCTCACCGACAGGGGGCAATGAGCAGTTCTTC.

The chain couples TRBV30 to TRBJ1-2; the D gene is possibly TRBD1 (5 bases). Germline V gene sequence: CDR1 GTSNPN, CDR2 SVGIG (reference sequence). There are 12 residues in the CDR3. The CDR3 DNA reads as TGTGCACGCAACAGGTTAGCCTATGGCTACACCTTC. It yields the protein CARNRLAYGYTF.

J is TRBJ1-2 and V is TRBV7-2; D gene uncertain. Germline lookup yields CDR1 SGHTA and CDR2 FQGNSA. The V and J ends lost 1 base and 2 bases respectively, with 11 bases between them. The CDR3 sequence is 15 residues long. The chain's CDR3 is CASSLVFGENYGYTF. CDR3 DNA sequence: TGTGCCAGCAGCTTAGTGTTCGGGGAGAACTATGGCTACACCTTC. The full variable domain, with the rest looked up from reference TRBV7-2 and TRBJ1-2, is GAGVSQSPSNKVTEKGKDVELRCDPISGHTALYWYRQSLGQGLEFLIYFQGNSAPDKSGLPSDRFSAERTGGSVSTLTIQRTQQEDSAVYLCASSLVFGENYGYTFGSGTRLTVV.

The chain carries TRBV5-1 and TRBJ2-2; possible D gene TRBD2, 5 bases. CDR3 length: 16 amino acids. V was pared by 0 bases and J by 1 base, with 10 bases between. CDR1 SGHRS and CDR2 YFSETQ come from the germline V gene. In DNA, the CDR3 is TGCGCCAGCAGCTTGGGGAGGACCCAGAACACCGGGGAGCTGTTTTTT. Its translation is CASSLGRTQNTGELFF.

The chain combines TRBV25-1 with TRBJ1-2; TRBD1 matches 7 bases. The germline V gene encodes CDR1 MGHDK and CDR2 SYGVNS. The CDR3 loop spans 15 amino acids. The V and J ends lost 5 bases and 4 bases, in that order; junction bases with no gene match: 10. This CDR3 is CASSKEQGWGYGYTF. The CDR3 DNA follows: TGTGCCAGCAGTAAAGAACAGGGGTGGGGCTATGGCTACACCTTC.

The V gene is TRBV7-2, the J gene TRBJ2-1, with D perhaps matching TRBD1 (6 bases). CDR1 SGHTA and CDR2 FQGNSA come from the germline V gene. V shed 2 bases and J shed 5 bases, with 19 bases lying between them. The CDR3 runs to 17 residues. In DNA, the CDR3 is TGTGCCAGCAGCTTACACCCACCGTCTTCAGGGGACAATGAGCAGTTCTTC. Amino acid sequence: CASSLHPPSSGDNEQFF.

CDR3 in DNA: TGTGCCAGCAGTTTACGGTTGGGGGCGGGATTCTTC. Protein sequence: CASSLRLGAGFF. V gene TRBV28 combines with J gene TRBJ2-1, with D tentatively TRBD1 or TRBD2 (6 bases each). The V gene lost 2 bases and the J gene lost 16 bases, with 15 bases spanning the gap. The CDR3 sequence is 12 residues long. The germline gives CDR1 MDHEN, CDR2 SYDVKM.

This rearrangement joins TRBV28 to TRBJ1-4; D not resolved. The germline V gene has CDR1 MDHEN and CDR2 SYDVKM. Trimming pared 6 bases from V and 4 bases from J, leaving 21 bases between. The CDR3 has 17 residues. CDR3: CASRMRPVGRSNEKLFF. CDR3 coding DNA: TGTGCCAGCAGGATGAGACCGGTAGGGCGGAGTAATGAAAAACTGTTTTTT. The full variable domain, in which reference TRBV28 and TRBJ1-4 provide the parts outside the CDR3, is DVKVTQSSRYLVKRTGEKVFLECVQDMDHENMFWYRQDPGLGLRLIYFSYDVKMKEKGDIPEGYSVSREKKERFSLILESASTNQTSMYLCASRMRPVGRSNEKLFFGSGTQLSVL.

The chain has TRBV6-5 and TRBJ1-2, with no clear D. V lost 2 bases and J 4 bases, leaving 11 bases between the germline ends. Germline assignment: CDR1 MNHEY and CDR2 SVGAGI. This CDR3 region has 14 residues. The CDR3, as DNA: TGTGCCAGCAGTTACCCCGACAAACTCTATGGCTACACCTTC. Its translation is CASSYPDKLYGYTF.

The chain recombines TRBV6-5 with TRBJ1-6, with D uncertain. The ends were cut back, 2 bases at V and 0 bases at J, with 8 bases in the middle. CDR3 length equals 16 residues. Per germline, CDR1 MNHEY and CDR2 SVGAGI. For the CDR3, the DNA is TGTGCCAGCAGTTACGGGAGGAGCTCCTATAATTCACCCCTCCACTTT. Amino acids: CASSYGRSSYNSPLHF.

Remarks on this clone: This CDR3 is also generated by other DNA sequences in the sample. The genes are TRBV4-1 and TRBJ1-1, with D uncertain. Trimming pared 4 bases from V and 4 bases from J, leaving 13 bases between. The CDR3 sequence is 14 residues long. Germline V lookup: CDR1 MGHRA, CDR2 YSYEKL. For the CDR3, the DNA is TGCGCCAGCAGCCTCGAAGGGTTGAGCACTGAAGCTTTCTTT. This encodes CASSLEGLSTEAFF.